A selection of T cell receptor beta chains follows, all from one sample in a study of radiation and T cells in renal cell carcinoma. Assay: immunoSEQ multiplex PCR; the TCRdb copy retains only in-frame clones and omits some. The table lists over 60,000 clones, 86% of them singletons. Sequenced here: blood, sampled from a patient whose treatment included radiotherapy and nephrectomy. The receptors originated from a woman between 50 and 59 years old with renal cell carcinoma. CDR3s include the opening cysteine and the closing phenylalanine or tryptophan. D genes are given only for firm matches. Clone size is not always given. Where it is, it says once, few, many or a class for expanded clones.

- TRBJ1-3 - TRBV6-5 TGTGCCAGCATCCCAAGACTTATCTCTGGAAACACCATATATTTT CASIPRLISGNTIYF
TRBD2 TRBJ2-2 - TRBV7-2 TGTGCCAGCAGCGTCGGACTAGCGGGAGGAACCGGGGAGCTGTTTTTT CASSVGLAGGTGELFF
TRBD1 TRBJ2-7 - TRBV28 TGTGCCAGCAGTCGGACAGGGCTTTCCTACGAGCAGTACTTC CASSRTGLSYEQYF
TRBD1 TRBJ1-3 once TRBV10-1 TGCGCCAGCAGTGAGTCGGGGACAGGGGGCTTCGGAGGAAACACCATATATTTT CASSESGTGGFGGNTIYF
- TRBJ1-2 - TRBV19 TGTGCCAGTACGGACGGCTCTGGAGGCTATGGCTACACCTTC CASTDGSGGYGYTF
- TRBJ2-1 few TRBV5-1 TGCGCCAGCAGCGGGAACAGGGAGCAGTTCTTC CASSGNREQFF
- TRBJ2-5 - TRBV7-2 TGTGCCAGCAGCCCCCGGACTGGTGGAGAGACCCAGTACTTC CASSPRTGGETQYF
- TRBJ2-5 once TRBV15 TGTGCCACCAGCAGGTGGCAAGAAGAGACCCAGTACTTC CATSRWQEETQYF
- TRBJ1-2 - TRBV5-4 TGTGCCAGCAGCTTAAGGGGCAGCACGGGTTCCTACACCTTC CASSLRGSTGSYTF
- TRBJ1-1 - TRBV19 TGTGCCAGTAGTCTCCGACCTGGGGATGAAGCTTTCTTT CASSLRPGDEAFF
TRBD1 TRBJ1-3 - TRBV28 TGTGCCAGCTGGGACAGGTTAGGGTCTGGAAACACCATATATTTT CASWDRLGSGNTIYF
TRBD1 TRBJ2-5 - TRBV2 TGTGCCAGCAGGAGGACGACAGGGAACCAAGAGACCCAGTACTTC CASRRTTGNQETQYF
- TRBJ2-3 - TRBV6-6 TGTGCCAGCAGTTACGGGAGAGGAGATACGCAGTATTTT CASSYGRGDTQYF